This TCR beta chain was found in a study of OX40 agonist ivuxolimab in advanced cancers. Method: immunoSEQ multiplex PCR; TCRdb's copy keeps in-frame clones and lacks some. The sample includes roughly 80,000 clones, around four fifths seen only once; the top ten take under 0.8%. Unmatched junction bases numbered 1, after V lost 0 bases and J lost 5 bases. The CDR3 consists of 14 residues. Germline assignment: CDR1 SGHDN and CDR2 FVKESK. The sequence was obtained from an adult with an advanced solid tumor such as melanoma, head and neck, liver or kidney cancer. Sequencing was performed on CD4+ or CD8+ T cells sorted from blood, taken in a trial of the OX40 agonist ivuxolimab. J is TRBJ1-2 and V is TRBV14; 9 bases are shared with TRBD1. The DNA of the CDR3 is TGTGCCAGCAGCCAAGAACAGGGGGCGTATGGCTACACCTTC. It specifies CASSQEQGAYGYTF.